Below are 20 T cell receptor beta chains sequenced from a single sample in a study of T cell clonotyping in hematopoietic cell transplantation. Noted time point: recipient sample about 28 days before transplant, after cytoreduction. The data were produced by immunoSEQ multiplex PCR, yet TCRdb's version contains in-frame clones alone and is incomplete. In the table there are 75,000 to 95,000 clones, approximately 95% of which are singletons. This specimen was peripheral blood mononuclear cells, taken before stem cell transplant. The origin of the receptors is a woman aged 50 to 60 with acute myeloid leukemia. Some clones in this sample may be carry-over from other donors' samples.

The chain couples TRBV2 to TRBJ1-2; weak D call: TRBD1 (6 bases). The germline V gene encodes CDR1 SNHLY and CDR2 FYNNEI. Trimming shortened V by 1 base and J by 8 bases, and 23 bases separated the two germline ends. The CDR3 has 17 residues. The CDR3 sequence is CASSEGQAPRGSDGYTF. The CDR3 nucleotides are TGTGCCAGCAGTGAAGGACAGGCTCCCCGGGGTTCGGACGGCTACACCTTC.

The chain carries TRBV10-3 and TRBJ2-7, with 7 nucleotides matching TRBD1. The CDR3 contains 14 residues. Losses at the gene ends were 3 bases for V and 6 bases for J; bases not matched to a gene: 8. Germline V CDR1 and CDR2: ENHRY, SYGVKD. CDR3 sequence: CAISDARQGAEQYF. The CDR3 nucleotides read TGTGCCATCAGTGATGCAAGACAGGGCGCCGAGCAGTACTTC.

V usage is TRBV11-1 and J usage is TRBJ1-4; D not resolved. The CDR3 extends over 15 amino acids. The V gene's germline CDR1 is SGHAT and CDR2 FQDESV (reference sequence). V gave up 1 base and J gave up 6 bases, with 12 bases separating them. The CDR3 DNA follows: TGTGCCAGCAGCTTAGGACGAACCAAGGATGAAAAACTGTTTTTT. Translating it yields CASSLGRTKDEKLFF.

This chain connects TRBV2 to TRBJ1-4; a weak D match, TRBD1 (6 bases). CDR3 length equals 14 residues. Per the germline V gene, CDR1 is SNHLY and CDR2 is FYNNEI. The ends were cut back, 8 bases at V and 7 bases at J, with 17 bases in the middle. The CDR3 region is CASGQGKRVEKLFF. The CDR3 DNA reads as TGTGCCAGCGGCCAGGGGAAGCGGGTTGAAAAACTGTTTTTT.

The chain is built from TRBV29-1 and TRBJ2-1, with TRBD2 matching 8 bases. CDR3 length: 12 amino acids. The germline CDR1 and CDR2 sequences are SQVTM and ANQGSEA. The CDR3 loop is CRAGATYNEQFF. CDR3 in DNA: TGCAGAGCGGGAGCGACCTACAATGAGCAGTTCTTC.

The rearrangement uses TRBV5-1 and TRBJ2-3; tentative D call: TRBD2 (7 bases). The V end lost 3 bases, the J end lost 0 bases, and 11 bases lay between the germline ends. There are 15 residues in the CDR3. Germline CDR1 is SGHRS and CDR2 is YFSETQ. The CDR3 here is CASSSTGGSTDTQYF. For the CDR3, the DNA is TGCGCCAGCAGCTCGACGGGGGGCAGCACAGATACGCAGTATTTT.

The V and J genes are TRBV5-1 and TRBJ1-2; no definite D call. Germline lookup yields CDR1 SGHRS and CDR2 YFSETQ. This CDR3 region has 13 residues. V shed 3 bases and J shed 8 bases, with 14 bases lying between them. Written as DNA, the CDR3 is TGCGCCAGCAGCTCGGACTTGGGTCTGGGCTACACCTTC. This encodes CASSSDLGLGYTF.

The chain joins TRBV29-1 to TRBJ1-1; maybe TRBD1 (5 bases). Germline lookup yields CDR1 SQVTM and CDR2 ANQGSEA. The CDR3 sequence is 13 residues long. Trimming removed 6 bases from V and 5 bases from J, with 16 bases in between. CDR3 nucleotides: TGCAGCGTGAACCAGGGAGTGGAAACTGAAGCTTTCTTT. This codes for CSVNQGVETEAFF.

CDR3 region: CASSPRQGENTEAFF. The CDR3 nucleotides read TGTGCCAGCAGCCCCCGACAGGGGGAGAACACTGAAGCTTTCTTT. This chain connects TRBV7-9 to TRBJ1-1; 9 bases map to TRBD1. The junction had 5 bases not matched to a gene; V was cut back by 5 bases and J by 1 base. Looked up from germline, CDR1 is SEHNR and CDR2 is FQNEAQ (reference sequence). The CDR3 is made up of 15 amino acids.

The chain uses TRBV29-1 and TRBJ2-5; the D gene is possibly TRBD2 (6 bases). V dropped 8 bases and J dropped 4 bases, with 14 bases sitting between them. Germline-derived CDR1 and CDR2 are SQVTM and ANQGSEA. The CDR3 runs to 12 residues. The chain's CDR3 is CSLGGVGETQYF. The CDR3 bases are TGCAGCCTCGGAGGGGTAGGAGAGACCCAGTACTTC.

The chain joins TRBV5-5 to TRBJ1-2; the D gene is possibly TRBD1 (5 bases). The CDR3 spans 14 residues. Trimming removed 5 bases from V and 7 bases from J, with 18 bases in between. Germline V lookup: CDR1 SGHKS, CDR2 YYEKEE (reference sequence). CDR3 sequence reads: CASSSVFRQPGYTF. CDR3 DNA sequence: TGTGCCAGCAGTTCTGTTTTTCGACAGCCTGGCTACACCTTC.

The rearrangement links TRBV2 to TRBJ1-2; 7 positions match TRBD1. Per the germline V gene, CDR1 is SNHLY and CDR2 is FYNNEI. The CDR3 length is 13 residues. The junction had 2 bases not matched to a gene; V was cut back by 5 bases and J by 2 bases. CDR3 residues: CASSSGQNYGYTF. The CDR3 bases are TGTGCCAGCAGTTCGGGACAGAACTATGGCTACACCTTC. The entire variable domain, with the rest obtained from reference TRBV2 and TRBJ1-2, is as follows: EPEVTQTPSHQVTQMGQEVILRCVPISNHLYFYWYRQILGQKVEFLVSFYNNEISEKSEIFDDQFSVERPDGSNFTLKIRSTKLEDSAMYFCASSSGQNYGYTFGSGTRLTVV.

This clone was observed once. The chain couples TRBV7-9 to TRBJ1-4, with a weak D call TRBD1 (5 bases). Trimming cost V 1 base and J 7 bases, with 13 bases left between them. The CDR3 is made up of 15 amino acids. Per the germline V gene, CDR1 is SEHNR and CDR2 is FQNEAQ (reference sequence). In nucleotides, the CDR3 is TGTGCCAGCAGCTTAGAGTGGGGGAGAACTGAAAAACTGTTTTTT. It encodes CASSLEWGRTEKLFF.

This rearrangement joins TRBV27 to TRBJ2-2; D ambiguous. Trimming removed 1 base at V and 4 bases at J, with 10 bases between. Germline V lookup: CDR1 MNHEY, CDR2 SMNVEV (reference sequence). This CDR3 comprises 15 residues. CDR3 bases: TGTGCCAGCAGTTTATACCCCTTGGGCACCGGGGAGCTGTTTTTT. Amino acids: CASSLYPLGTGELFF.

This clone was observed once. The J gene is TRBJ1-2, the V gene TRBV7-3, with D unresolved. Germline V gene lookup returns CDR1 SGHTA and CDR2 FQGTGA. Trimming shortened V by 5 bases and J by 6 bases, and 16 bases separated the two germline ends. CDR3 length equals 14 residues. CDR3 sequence reads: CASSPSGEKNGYTF. The CDR3, as DNA: TGTGCCAGCAGCCCGTCGGGAGAGAAGAATGGCTACACCTTC.

The V and J genes are TRBV4-1 and TRBJ1-2; 8 bases are shared with TRBD1. Germline V lookup: CDR1 MGHRA, CDR2 YSYEKL. V lost 0 bases to trimming and J lost 8 bases; unmatched junction nucleotides: 5. The length of the CDR3 is 14 residues. The CDR3 DNA reads TGCGCCAGCAGCCAAGATTGGACAGGGTCCGGCTACACCTTC. Amino acid sequence: CASSQDWTGSGYTF.

The J gene is TRBJ2-7, the V gene TRBV7-3; D possibly corresponds to TRBD1 (6 bases). The CDR3 consists of 15 residues. From germline, CDR1 is SGHTA and CDR2 FQGTGA. The germline V and J ends were trimmed by 2 bases and 0 bases, with 11 bases remaining between them. Here the CDR3 reads CASSLLGGISYEQYF. The CDR3 DNA is TGTGCCAGCAGCTTATTAGGGGGAATCTCCTACGAGCAGTACTTC.

This chain links TRBV4-1 with TRBJ1-2; 10 bases are a match to TRBD1. The germline gives CDR1 MGHRA, CDR2 YSYEKL. The CDR3 spans 15 residues. Trimming removed 6 bases from V and 4 bases from J; junction bases left unmatched: 8. DNA for the CDR3: TGCGCCAGCAGAAACACCGGGACAGGGGCCTATGGCTACACCTTC. This gives the protein CASRNTGTGAYGYTF.

This chain uses TRBV29-1 with TRBJ1-2, with a possible D match to TRBD1 (5 bases). The CDR3 covers 14 residues. Deletions cut 0 bases from V and 8 bases from J, with 16 bases between. The germline CDR1 and CDR2 sequences are SQVTM and ANQGSEA. The CDR3 DNA sequence: TGCAGCGTTGAAGATCTTGCCAGCGAGGGGGGCTACACCTTC. Translating it yields CSVEDLASEGGYTF. Looking up the rest from reference TRBV29-1 and TRBJ1-2 gives the full variable domain: SAVISQKPSRDICQRGTSLTIQCQVDSQVTMMFWYRQQPGQSLTLIATANQGSEATYESGFVIDKFPISRPNLTFSTLTVSNMSPEDSSIYLCSVEDLASEGGYTFGSGTRLTVV.

The rearrangement uses TRBV7-6 and TRBJ2-2; 8 bases are a match to TRBD1. CDR1 SGHVS and CDR2 FNYEAQ come from the germline V gene. This CDR3 is built from 17 residues. J was trimmed by 2 bases and V by 1 base; bases with no gene match: 6. This CDR3 reads CASSLGGTGPNTGELFF. CDR3 coding DNA: TGTGCCAGCAGCTTAGGAGGGACAGGTCCAAACACCGGGGAGCTGTTTTTT.